This entry is about one TCR beta chain. CDR1 and CDR2 (germline): MNHEY, SVGAGI. The CDR3 length is 15 residues. V lost 0 bases, J lost 2 bases, and 11 bases lay in between. The repertoire was sequenced with immunoSEQ multiplex PCR; TCRdb's copy has only in-frame clones and lacks some. There are about 100,000 clones in the sample; less than 95% occur only once, and 0.45% to 0.65% lies in the top ten. The data are from a study of OX40 agonist ivuxolimab in advanced cancers. The chain employs TRBV6-5 and TRBJ2-7, with unresolved D. Sequencing used CD4+ or CD8+ T cells sorted from blood, obtained in a trial of the OX40 agonist ivuxolimab. This sequence originates from an adult with an advanced solid tumor such as melanoma, head and neck, liver or kidney cancer. The CDR3 spells CASSYSSVGTYEQYF. The CDR3 DNA reads as TGTGCCAGCAGTTACTCGAGTGTGGGGACCTACGAGCAGTACTTC.